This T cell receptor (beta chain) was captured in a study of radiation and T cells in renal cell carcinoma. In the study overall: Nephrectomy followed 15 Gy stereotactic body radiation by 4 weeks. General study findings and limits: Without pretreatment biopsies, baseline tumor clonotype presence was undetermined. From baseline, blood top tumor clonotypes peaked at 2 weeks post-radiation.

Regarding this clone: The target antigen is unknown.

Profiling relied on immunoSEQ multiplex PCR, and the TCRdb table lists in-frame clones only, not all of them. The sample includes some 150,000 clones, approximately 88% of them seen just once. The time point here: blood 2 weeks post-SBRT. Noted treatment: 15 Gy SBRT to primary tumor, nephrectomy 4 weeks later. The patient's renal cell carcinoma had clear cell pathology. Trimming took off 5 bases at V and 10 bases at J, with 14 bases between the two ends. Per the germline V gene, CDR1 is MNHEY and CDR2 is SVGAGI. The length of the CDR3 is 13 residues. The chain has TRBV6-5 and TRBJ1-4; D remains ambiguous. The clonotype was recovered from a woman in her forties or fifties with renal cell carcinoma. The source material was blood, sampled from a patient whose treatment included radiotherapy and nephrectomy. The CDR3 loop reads CASSPPPPGKLFF. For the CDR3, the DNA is TGTGCCAGCAGTCCACCTCCGCCGGGAAAACTGTTTTTT.